Below are 21 T cell receptor beta chains sequenced from a single sample in a study of PD-L1 blockade in urothelial cancer. Data came from immunoSEQ multiplex PCR; TCRdb stores just in-frame clones and leaves some out. The data hold 30,000 to 40,000 clones, with roughly 82% observed a single time. Regarding time point: pretreatment peripheral blood. Source: PBMCs, taken around atezolizumab (anti-PD-L1) treatment. The receptors stem from a man aged 55 to 70 with urothelial cancer.

This chain connects TRBV28 to TRBJ2-7, with 8 bases fitting TRBD2. This CDR3 comprises 14 residues. Germline V gives CDR1 MDHEN, CDR2 SYDVKM. The V segment lost 8 bases and the J segment 0 bases; nucleotides outside the gene matches: 6. The CDR3 protein is CASERGGPSYEQYF. The DNA for the CDR3 is TGTGCCAGCGAACGGGGGGGCCCCTCCTACGAGCAGTACTTC.

The gene calls are TRBV2 and TRBJ1-1; D uncertain. CDR3 length: 13 amino acids. CDR1 and CDR2 from the germline V gene are SNHLY and FYNNEI. The V end was cut by 4 bases, the J end by 4 bases, with 10 bases between. The CDR3 nucleotides are TGTGCCAGCAGTGGGTACAGACGCACTGAAGCTTTCTTT. It codes for CASSGYRRTEAFF.

The rearrangement joins TRBV9 to TRBJ2-3; 9 bases agree with TRBD2. Germline V CDR1 and CDR2: SGDLS, YYNGEE. This CDR3 has 16 residues. V dropped 4 bases and J dropped 4; count of bases not matched to a gene: 10. Here the CDR3 DNA reads TGTGCCAGCAGCTCAGTAGCGGGGGACCTTCCAGATACGCAGTATTTT. This codes for CASSSVAGDLPDTQYF.

This chain joins TRBV28 and TRBJ2-3; 10 bases are a match to TRBD2. CDR3 size: 13 residues. V lost 10 bases to trimming and J lost 4 bases; unmatched junction nucleotides: 5. CDR1 and CDR2 from the germline V gene are MDHEN and SYDVKM. The CDR3 sequence: CAISSGGADTQYF. The CDR3 DNA reads TGTGCCATTTCCAGCGGGGGGGCAGATACGCAGTATTTT.

The chain uses TRBV15 and TRBJ2-1; possibly TRBD1 for D (5 bases). The ends were cut back, 0 bases at V and 6 bases at J, with 12 bases in the middle. This CDR3 is 15 amino acids long. In germline, CDR1 is LNHNV, CDR2 YYDKDF (reference sequence). CDR3 DNA sequence: TGTGCCACCAGCAGAGATCTTGCAGGGATCAATGAGCAGTTCTTC. Translating gives CATSRDLAGINEQFF.

This clone has just one count. The V gene is TRBV11-2, the J gene TRBJ2-5; D unclear. Trimming removed 1 base from V and 3 bases from J, with 9 bases in between. This CDR3 has 14 amino acids. Germline loops: CDR1 SGHAT, CDR2 FQNNGV. The CDR3 is CASSLAISEETQYF. CDR3 DNA: TGTGCCAGCAGCTTAGCCATATCGGAAGAGACCCAGTACTTC. The variable domain in full, with the rest retrieved from reference TRBV11-2 and TRBJ2-5, is EAGVAQSPRYKIIEKRQSVAFWCNPISGHATLYWYQQILGQGPKLLIQFQNNGVVDDSQLPKDRFSAERLKGVDSTLKIQPAKLEDSAVYLCASSLAISEETQYFGPGTRLLVL.

This clone was picked up one time. In nucleotides, the CDR3 is TGCGCCAGCAGCCAAGACTCACTATCAGGGTTCTCTGGAAACACCATATATTTT. Protein product: CASSQDSLSGFSGNTIYF. The chain is built from TRBV4-1 and TRBJ1-3; maybe TRBD1 (5 bases). The CDR3 is made up of 18 amino acids. Per germline, CDR1 MGHRA and CDR2 YSYEKL. Trimming shortened V by 0 bases and J by 0 bases, and 15 bases separated the two germline ends.

V usage is TRBV7-2 and J usage is TRBJ2-3; 7 bases align to TRBD1. CDR1 is SGHTA, CDR2 FQGNSA, per germline. Trimming took 5 bases from V and 1 from J; bases not matched to a gene: 6. This CDR3 contains 15 residues. The CDR3 DNA is TGTGCCAGCAGCCAGTACGGGACAGGCACAGATACGCAGTATTTT. Translated, it gives CASSQYGTGTDTQYF.

The CDR3 coding sequence is TGTGCCAGCAGCGACACCACCCAAGAGACCCAGTACTTC. Translation gives CASSDTTQETQYF. The V and J genes are TRBV5-4 and TRBJ2-5; D gene uncertain. Trimming stripped 4 bases from V and 1 base from J, with 8 bases between. The CDR3 consists of 13 residues. CDR1 is SGHNT and CDR2 is YYREEE in the germline V gene (reference sequence). The complete variable domain, with remaining parts taken from reference TRBV5-4 and TRBJ2-5, reads ETGVTQSPTHLIKTRGQQVTLRCSSQSGHNTVSWYQQALGQGPQFIFQYYREEENGRGNFPPRFSGLQFPNYSSELNVNALELDDSALYLCASSDTTQETQYFGPGTRLLVL.

Here the CDR3 reads CASSLGGVGYEQYF. CDR3 DNA: TGTGCCAGCAGCTTGGGGGGGGTCGGATACGAGCAGTACTTC. The chain joins TRBV5-6 to TRBJ2-7, with D maybe TRBD2 (6 bases). Trimming removed 0 bases from V and 4 bases from J, with 11 bases in between. The germline CDR1 and CDR2 sequences are SGHDT and YYEEEE. The CDR3 sequence is 14 residues long.

This clone was counted only a few times. The rearrangement links TRBV27 to TRBJ2-4; 10 bases line up with TRBD1. The germline CDR1 and CDR2 sequences are MNHEY and SMNVEV (reference sequence). The V segment lost 0 bases and the J segment 0 bases; nucleotides outside the gene matches: 17. The CDR3 totals 22 residues. In nucleotides, the CDR3 is TGTGCCAGCAGTTTATCGCCCGGGTGGGGACAGGGGTTGCTCAAAGCCAAAAACATTCAGTACTTC. Translating it yields CASSLSPGWGQGLLKAKNIQYF.

This chain uses TRBV6-6 with TRBJ2-5, with 9 bases fitting TRBD1. Per germline, CDR1 MNHNY and CDR2 SVGAGI (reference sequence). The CDR3 is 16 amino acids. V lost 9 bases and J lost 2; bases outside the gene matches: 13. CDR3 region: CASQLSGTGTQETQYF. In DNA form, the CDR3 reads TGTGCCAGTCAGCTGTCTGGGACAGGGACACAAGAGACCCAGTACTTC.

The chain is built from TRBV7-9 and TRBJ2-7, with 8 bases identical to TRBD1. This CDR3 is 15 amino acids long. The V and J ends lost 3 bases and 12 bases, in that order; junction bases with no gene match: 16. Germline assignment: CDR1 SEHNR and CDR2 FQNEAQ (reference sequence). This chain's CDR3 is CASSLPGQGPAPRYF. The CDR3, as DNA: TGTGCCAGCAGCTTGCCAGGACAGGGCCCCGCTCCGCGGTACTTC.

The genes are TRBV19 and TRBJ1-3; 11 positions match TRBD1. V dropped 6 bases and J dropped 1; count of bases not matched to a gene: 8. The CDR3 sequence is 17 residues long. Germline lookup yields CDR1 LNHDA and CDR2 SQIVND (reference sequence). The DNA of the CDR3 is TGTGCCAGTAGCAACATCGGACAGGGGGCTTCTGGAAACACCATATATTTT. Translating gives CASSNIGQGASGNTIYF.

The rearrangement uses TRBV7-8 and TRBJ2-7; 7 bases fit TRBD2. The CDR3 spans 16 residues. The germline V gene has CDR1 SGHVS and CDR2 FQNEAQ. V lost 2 bases to trimming and J lost 4 bases; unmatched junction nucleotides: 11. The CDR3 loop reads CASSLSSLAESYEQYF. CDR3 DNA sequence: TGTGCCAGCAGCTTATCATCGCTAGCGGAAAGTTACGAGCAGTACTTC.

This rearrangement joins TRBV5-1 to TRBJ1-5; D is unclear. Germline values: CDR1 SGHRS, CDR2 YFSETQ. Deletions cut 1 base from V and 2 bases from J, with 10 bases between. CDR3 length equals 15 residues. CDR3 loop: CASSLTPEGNQPQHF. The CDR3 nucleotides are TGCGCCAGCAGCTTGACTCCCGAGGGCAATCAGCCCCAGCATTTT.

A single count supports this clone. This rearrangement joins TRBV5-1 to TRBJ2-1; TRBD2 matches at 10 bases. The CDR3 is 15 amino acids. The germline V gene has CDR1 SGHRS and CDR2 YFSETQ. The junction had 4 bases not matched to a gene; V was cut back by 5 bases and J by 2 bases. CDR3 sequence (DNA): TGCGCCAGCAGTTTACTAGCGGGGACCTACAATGAGCAGTTCTTC. Its protein product is CASSLLAGTYNEQFF.

Only a few counts were recorded for this clone. This rearrangement joins TRBV2 to TRBJ2-5, with TRBD2 as a possible D gene (6 bases). This CDR3 is built from 16 residues. V gave up 2 bases and J gave up 5 bases, with 18 bases separating them. Germline-derived CDR1 and CDR2 are SNHLY and FYNNEI. In DNA form, the CDR3 reads TGTGCCAGCAGTGAAAGGGCAGGGAGGCCGTTCGAGACCCAGTACTTC. It translates to CASSERAGRPFETQYF.

CDR3: CASSLGGLGYNSPLHF. The CDR3 bases are TGTGCCAGCAGCTTAGGAGGGTTGGGGTATAATTCACCCCTCCACTTT. The chain links TRBV7-8 to TRBJ1-6, with unresolved D. Germline V lookup: CDR1 SGHVS, CDR2 FQNEAQ. Trimming removed 1 base at V and 4 bases at J, with 11 bases between. CDR3 length: 16 amino acids.

The rearrangement uses TRBV10-2 and TRBJ2-3, with TRBD2 identical over 8 bases. Germline V lookup: CDR1 WSHSY, CDR2 SAAADI. The CDR3 runs to 14 residues. J lost 2 bases, V lost 7 bases, and 5 bases had no gene match. CDR3 nucleotide sequence: TGCGCCAGCACCCGAGCGGGGGACACAGATACGCAGTATTTT. Its protein is CASTRAGDTDTQYF.

This clone has a single count. The V and J genes are TRBV19 and TRBJ2-3; TRBD2 agrees at 8 bases. Germline V gene data show CDR1 as LNHDA and CDR2 as SQIVND (reference sequence). V lost 5 bases and J lost 4; bases outside the gene matches: 11. This CDR3 comprises 16 residues. CDR3: CASSPPRTSMADTQYF. The CDR3 DNA reads as TGTGCCAGTAGTCCACCGAGGACTAGCATGGCAGATACGCAGTATTTT.